These 27 T cell receptor beta chains came from one sample sequenced in a study of shared clonotypes between healthy human individuals. Profiled with immunoSEQ multiplex PCR; TCRdb holds only in-frame clones, not every one. Of under 850,000 clones listed, roughly 72% are singletons. Sequenced input: memory CD4+ T cells sorted from blood. Subset specified: CD45RA-negative fraction. Receptors were obtained from a woman younger than 45 in good health.

This clone occurred a few times. The CDR3, as DNA: TGTGCCAGCAGCTGGACCTCAGGCGGGAGGGTGGGGACCGGGGAGCTGTTTTTT. This translates into CASSWTSGGRVGTGELFF. The chain carries TRBV7-8 and TRBJ2-2; TRBD2 matches 9 bases. V shed 4 bases and J 5 bases; nucleotides not matched to a gene: 14. CDR3 length: 18 amino acids. CDR1 and CDR2 (germline): SGHVS, FQNEAQ.

V is TRBV7-6 and J is TRBJ1-4; TRBD1 might be the D (5 bases). Deletions cut 5 bases from V and 8 bases from J, with 12 bases between. Germline values: CDR1 SGHVS, CDR2 FNYEAQ. The CDR3 totals 13 residues. This CDR3 is CASSPAGGEKLFF. Here the CDR3 DNA reads TGTGCCAGCAGCCCAGCCGGGGGGGAAAAACTGTTTTTT.

V gene TRBV5-4 combines with J gene TRBJ2-3; D uncertain. Germline V gene lookup returns CDR1 SGHNT and CDR2 YYREEE (reference sequence). The CDR3 has 15 residues. V was trimmed by 4 bases and J by 2 bases, leaving 14 bases between them. The CDR3 DNA sequence: TGTGCCAGCAGCCCGCATTCTAGTACCACAGATACGCAGTATTTT. Residues: CASSPHSSTTDTQYF.

The V call is TRBV5-6, the J call TRBJ2-5, with 15 bases lining up with TRBD2. Per germline, CDR1 SGHDT and CDR2 YYEEEE. The CDR3 consists of 17 residues. J lost 5 bases, V lost 3 bases, and 8 bases had no gene match. CDR3 protein: CASSYLYGLAGGETQYF. Here the CDR3 DNA reads TGTGCCAGCAGCTACCTATATGGACTAGCGGGAGGGGAGACCCAGTACTTC.

V is TRBV14 and J is TRBJ2-7; 9 bases agree with TRBD2. Trimming cost V 0 bases and J 5 bases; bases outside gene matches: 5. This CDR3 has 15 amino acids. CDR1 SGHDN and CDR2 FVKESK come from the germline V gene. CDR3 loop: CASSQDRLAGNEQYF. In DNA form, the CDR3 reads TGTGCCAGCAGCCAAGATCGCCTAGCGGGAAACGAGCAGTACTTC.

CDR3 amino acids: CAWSGIGGGSNQPQHF. The CDR3 nucleotides are TGTGCCTGGAGTGGAATAGGGGGCGGGAGCAATCAGCCCCAGCATTTT. This chain links TRBV30 with TRBJ1-5; 7 nucleotides align to TRBD1. The CDR3 length is 16 residues. J was trimmed by 1 base and V by 1 base; bases with no gene match: 7. Germline-derived CDR1 and CDR2 are GTSNPN and SVGIG (reference sequence). The full variable domain, with the rest looked up from reference TRBV30 and TRBJ1-5, is SQTIHQWPATLVQPVGSPLSLECTVEGTSNPNLYWYRQAAGRGLQLLFYSVGIGQISSEVPQNLSASRPQDRQFILSSKKLLLSDSGFYLCAWSGIGGGSNQPQHFGDGTRLSIL.

The chain uses TRBV6-5 and TRBJ1-1, with 7 positions matching TRBD1. Trimming cost V 5 bases and J 0 bases; bases outside gene matches: 3. CDR1 and CDR2 from the germline V gene are MNHEY and SVGAGI. This CDR3 region has 14 residues. The CDR3 here is CASSTGVMNTEAFF. CDR3 nucleotide sequence: TGTGCCAGCAGTACAGGGGTTATGAACACTGAAGCTTTCTTT.

The chain is built from TRBV25-1 and TRBJ2-2; no clear D. Germline V gives CDR1 MGHDK, CDR2 SYGVNS. With 3 bases removed from V and 5 bases from J, the gap between germline ends came to 10 bases. There are 14 residues in the CDR3. CDR3 nucleotides: TGTGCCAGCAGTGACGACCTCGGTACCGGGGAGCTGTTTTTT. Its translation: CASSDDLGTGELFF.

The gene calls are TRBV28 and TRBJ1-1, with no clear D. The V end was cut by 3 bases, the J end by 6 bases, with 8 bases between. The CDR3 has 12 residues. Germline values: CDR1 MDHEN, CDR2 SYDVKM. In DNA, the CDR3 is TGTGCCAGCAGTTTCCCTCGTGCTGAAGCTTTCTTT. Translation: CASSFPRAEAFF.

The chain recombines TRBV4-1 with TRBJ2-3, with D unresolved. The V gene lost 2 bases and the J gene lost 4 bases, with 7 bases spanning the gap. The length of the CDR3 is 13 residues. In germline, CDR1 is MGHRA, CDR2 YSYEKL. CDR3 sequence: CASSQIGSDTQYF. The DNA of the CDR3 is TGCGCCAGCAGCCAAATCGGTTCAGATACGCAGTATTTT.

A note on this clone: Within the sample, other DNA sequences also encode this same CDR3. The rearrangement joins TRBV5-1 to TRBJ1-1; 9 bases match TRBD1. This CDR3 contains 15 residues. Germline CDR1 is SGHRS and CDR2 is YFSETQ. The junction had 4 bases not matched to a gene; V was cut back by 0 bases and J by 4 bases. This CDR3 is CASSLGGQGGTEAFF. CDR3 nucleotides: TGCGCCAGCAGCTTGGGGGGACAGGGCGGCACTGAAGCTTTCTTT. Together with reference TRBV5-1 and TRBJ1-1, the CDR3 gives the full variable domain: KAGVTQTPRYLIKTRGQQVTLSCSPISGHRSVSWYQQTPGQGLQFLFEYFSETQRNKGNFPGRFSGRQFSNSRSEMNVSTLELGDSALYLCASSLGGQGGTEAFFGQGTRLTVV.

This chain links TRBV10-3 with TRBJ1-5; D is perhaps TRBD1 (5 bases). The CDR3 is 15 residues long. Trimming stripped 2 bases from V and 1 base from J, with 9 bases between. CDR1 is ENHRY and CDR2 is SYGVKD in the germline V gene. CDR3 sequence (DNA): TGTGCCATCAGTGAGCAGGGTGCGAGCAATCAGCCCCAGCATTTT. Protein product: CAISEQGASNQPQHF.

This clone was seen only a few times. V usage is TRBV2 and J usage is TRBJ1-1; TRBD1 matches at 7 bases. Germline V gene lookup returns CDR1 SNHLY and CDR2 FYNNEI. After removal of 6 bases from V and 4 bases from J, the junction contained 14 bases not matched to a gene. There are 16 residues in the CDR3. The CDR3 reads CASRGLGEGATTEAFF. The CDR3 nucleotides are TGTGCCAGCAGGGGACTCGGGGAGGGGGCTACCACTGAAGCTTTCTTT.

The chain joins TRBV2 to TRBJ2-3; possible D gene TRBD1, 6 bases. Germline V lookup: CDR1 SNHLY, CDR2 FYNNEI. The CDR3 spans 13 residues. The germline V and J ends were trimmed by 7 bases and 2 bases, with 10 bases remaining between them. In DNA, the CDR3 is TGTGCCAGCAAGGGGGAGTCCACAGATACGCAGTATTTT. Amino acids: CASKGESTDTQYF.

The genes are TRBV12-5 and TRBJ2-1, with 13 bases identical to TRBD2. This CDR3 contains 22 residues. V was pared by 0 bases and J by 0 bases, with 14 bases of the junction left unmatched. Germline loops: CDR1 LGHNT, CDR2 FRNRAP. The CDR3 loop is CASGLVTKGLAGPISSYNEQFF. In DNA, the CDR3 is TGTGCTAGTGGTTTGGTGACGAAGGGACTAGCGGGACCGATCAGCTCCTACAATGAGCAGTTCTTC.

This clone was observed a handful of times. Sequence at one end of the junction differs from germline and may be a read error. J is TRBJ2-7 and V is TRBV6-1, with 16 bases matching TRBD2. The CDR3 sequence is 14 residues long. Germline V gene data show CDR1 as MNHNS and CDR2 as SASEGT. CDR3 residues: CASSETGGLAGGSF. CDR3 nucleotides: TGTGCCAGCAGTGAAACCGGGGGACTAGCGGGAGGGAGCTTC.

The gene calls are TRBV5-1 and TRBJ2-5; a possible D gene is TRBD1 (5 bases). V was pared by 1 base and J by 2 bases, with 9 bases between. The germline V gene encodes CDR1 SGHRS and CDR2 YFSETQ. The CDR3 has 14 residues. CDR3 DNA sequence: TGCGCCAGCAGCTTGCGGACACTTCAAGAGACCCAGTACTTC. Amino acid sequence: CASSLRTLQETQYF.

This clone showed up just a few times. This rearrangement joins TRBV27 to TRBJ2-2, with 7 bases matching TRBD2. The germline CDR1 and CDR2 sequences are MNHEY and SMNVEV (reference sequence). Losses at the gene ends were 3 bases for V and 7 bases for J; bases not matched to a gene: 17. The CDR3 is made up of 18 amino acids. CDR3 sequence (DNA): TGTGCCAGCAGTTTTTCCGACGGACTAGGGACCTACATCGGGGAGCTGTTTTTT. Its protein is CASSFSDGLGTYIGELFF.

The chain combines TRBV5-1 with TRBJ2-1, with D unclear. The CDR3 totals 14 residues. Between the trimmed V and J ends, which lost 0 bases and 7 bases, there was a span of 11 bases. Germline lookup yields CDR1 SGHRS and CDR2 YFSETQ. CDR3 in DNA: TGCGCCAGCAGCTTGGTTCTCCTGGGGAATGAGCAGTTCTTC. Its translation: CASSLVLLGNEQFF.

This clone has just one count. Since a far larger clone is one base different, this is likely a read error. The rearrangement uses TRBV4-2 and TRBJ1-5; D remains ambiguous. This CDR3 comprises 14 residues. Trimming removed 0 bases from V and 3 bases from J, with 6 bases in between. Germline assignment: CDR1 LGHNA and CDR2 YNFKEQ. The CDR3 region is CASSQDRNNQPQHF. The CDR3 bases are TGTGCCAGCAGCCAAGACAGAAACAATCAGCCCCAGCATTTT.

This clone was seen only once. The chain employs TRBV20-1 and TRBJ1-4; D remains unclear. This CDR3 is built from 10 residues. Trimming cost V 6 bases and J 5 bases, with 4 bases left between them. CDR1 DFQATT and CDR2 SNEGSKA come from the germline V gene (reference sequence). The CDR3 sequence: CSAQNEKLFF. As DNA, the CDR3 is TGCAGTGCCCAAAATGAAAAACTGTTTTTT.

The sample holds a few counts of this clone. V gene TRBV6-5 combines with J gene TRBJ2-1; either TRBD1 or TRBD2 may fit D (5 bases each). V dropped 8 bases and J dropped 2 bases, with 13 bases sitting between them. The CDR3 runs 14 residues. Germline V CDR1 and CDR2: MNHEY, SVGAGI. CDR3 protein: CASGKGTAYNEQFF. In DNA form, the CDR3 reads TGTGCCAGCGGGAAGGGGACGGCCTACAATGAGCAGTTCTTC.

This clone was detected only a few times. J is TRBJ2-7 and V is TRBV11-2, with no clear D. Germline values: CDR1 SGHAT, CDR2 FQNNGV. The CDR3 is made up of 15 amino acids. Trimming removed 4 bases from V and 3 bases from J, with 16 bases in between. The CDR3 nucleotides are TGTGCCAGCAGCTCCACCCGGTCCCAACACTACGAGCAGTACTTC. Its protein product is CASSSTRSQHYEQYF.

The J gene is TRBJ1-1, the V gene TRBV6-5; D ambiguous. Trimming removed 4 bases at V and 0 bases at J, with 9 bases between. Germline V gives CDR1 MNHEY, CDR2 SVGAGI. The CDR3 has 14 amino acids. This chain's CDR3 is CASSSLEMNTEAFF. In nucleotides, the CDR3 is TGTGCCAGCAGTTCCCTGGAAATGAACACTGAAGCTTTCTTT.

The chain links TRBV5-4 to TRBJ2-7, with 13 bases identical to TRBD2. With V trimmed by 2 bases and J by 7 bases, 6 bases remained unmatched. The length of the CDR3 is 15 residues. In germline, CDR1 is SGHNT, CDR2 YYREEE (reference sequence). The CDR3 protein is CASSFTSGRAGEQYF. CDR3 sequence (DNA): TGTGCCAGCAGCTTCACTAGCGGGAGGGCCGGGGAGCAGTACTTC. Filled out from reference TRBV5-4 and TRBJ2-7, the complete variable domain reads ETGVTQSPTHLIKTRGQQVTLRCSSQSGHNTVSWYQQALGQGPQFIFQYYREEENGRGNFPPRFSGLQFPNYSSELNVNALELDDSALYLCASSFTSGRAGEQYFGPGTRLTVT.

This clone was recorded a few times. The chain has TRBV4-1 and TRBJ2-3, with TRBD2 matching 8 bases. CDR3 length equals 17 residues. Germline-derived CDR1 and CDR2 are MGHRA and YSYEKL. Trimming took 3 bases from V and 4 from J; bases not matched to a gene: 12. The CDR3 coding sequence is TGCGCCAGCAGCCAGACGCGTGGGACTAGGGATTCAGATACGCAGTATTTT. This translates into CASSQTRGTRDSDTQYF.

The chain recombines TRBV27 with TRBJ2-3, with 10 bases lining up with TRBD2. The CDR3 runs to 15 residues. Per germline, CDR1 MNHEY and CDR2 SMNVEV (reference sequence). J was trimmed by 4 bases and V by 2 bases; bases with no gene match: 3. The CDR3 nucleotides read TGTGCCAGCAGTTTACCTAGCGGGAGCTCAGATACGCAGTATTTT. It specifies CASSLPSGSSDTQYF.